The T cell receptor (beta chain) under discussion was sequenced for a study of identical twins. Each CDR3 protein is one row after TCRdb ran MiXCR on the 5' RACE reads. This table has some 230,000 distinct CDR3 sequences, approximately 7.1% appearing once. This CDR3 comprises 13 residues. The germline CDR1 and CDR2 sequences are SGHDN and FVKESK. On this clonotype: At one of its ends the junction is not consistent with the germline gene, which may arise from a read error.

Separately, the same data were catalogued under a study of T cells expressing NK-cell markers.

Source material: CD8+ T cells sorted from blood. This sequence originates from a woman in her late teens or twenties in good health. The chain links TRBV14 to TRBJ1-1; no clear D. The CDR3 is CASSQEAYPEAVF. The CDR3 nucleotides are TGTGCCAGCAGCCAAGAGGCGTATCCTGAAGCTGTCTTT.